The 18 T cell receptor beta chains below all came from one sample that was sequenced in a study of metastatic and nonmetastatic thyroid tumors. Via MiXCR, TCRdb re-called the PCR reads. The sample lists fewer than 10,000 clones, 31% seen once, with more than 15% in the top ten. Treatment of any kind had been given to no patient before thyroid surgery. Sequenced sample: adjacent normal tissue. All receptors come from a female donor with papillary thyroid cancer or a benign thyroid nodule (not recorded which). Some clones in this sample may be carry-over from other donors' samples.

This clone came up a few times. This chain links TRBV4-2 with TRBJ1-6, with a tentative D call TRBD1 (5 bases). The V and J ends lost 0 bases and 8 bases respectively, with 14 bases between them. The CDR3 is 16 residues long. Per germline, CDR1 LGHNA and CDR2 YNFKEQ. The CDR3 protein is CASSQDQEGKHSPLHF. The CDR3 nucleotides are TGTGCCAGCAGCCAAGATCAAGAGGGGAAGCATTCACCCCTCCACTTT.

V gene TRBV30 combines with J gene TRBJ2-7; D remains ambiguous. The CDR3 has 12 residues. CDR1 and CDR2 (germline): GTSNPN, SVGIG (reference sequence). V lost 2 bases to trimming and J lost 2 bases, with 7 bases between them. Here the CDR3 reads CAWSTDTYEQYF. CDR3 bases: TGTGCCTGGAGTACAGACACCTACGAGCAGTACTTC.

V and J are TRBV11-1 and TRBJ2-1; 11 nucleotides match TRBD2. Trimming at V came to 5 bases and at J to 9 bases, leaving 15 bases not matched to a gene. The germline V gene has CDR1 SGHAT and CDR2 FQDESV (reference sequence). The CDR3 consists of 17 residues. The CDR3 coding sequence is TGTGCCAGCAGCCCGGGGCGGCTAGCGGGAGGCGTAGGTGAGCAGTTCTTC. This translates into CASSPGRLAGGVGEQFF.

The V and J genes are TRBV4-1 and TRBJ2-3; D is undetermined. This CDR3 contains 17 residues. The germline CDR1 and CDR2 sequences are MGHRA and YSYEKL. V lost 4 bases and J 2 bases, leaving 19 bases between the germline ends. The DNA for the CDR3 is TGCGCCAGCAGCCCCGCCCAGAATGTCCCTACCACAGATACGCAGTATTTT. Translated: CASSPAQNVPTTDTQYF.

This clone counts as medium-sized. The CDR3 protein is CSARRRGAREQYF. As DNA, the CDR3 is TGCAGTGCTAGAAGACGGGGGGCGCGGGAGCAGTACTTC. The chain employs TRBV20-1 and TRBJ2-7; tentative D call: TRBD2 (7 bases). Trimming cost V 2 bases and J 7 bases, with 15 bases left between them. The germline gives CDR1 DFQATT, CDR2 SNEGSKA (reference sequence). The CDR3 totals 13 residues.

This clone has a handful of counts. Sequence at one end of the junction differs from germline and may be a read error. V is TRBV6-1 and J is TRBJ2-1; TRBD2 matches at 11 bases. Germline V gene sequence: CDR1 MNHNS, CDR2 SASEGT. This CDR3 has 15 amino acids. In nucleotides, the CDR3 is TGTGCCAGCAGTATAGGACTAGCGGGTGACAATGAGCAGTTATTC. Translated, it gives CASSIGLAGDNEQLF.

Only a few counts were recorded for this clone. It may be a read error: a sequence one base away is much more abundant. The chain carries TRBV19 and TRBJ1-2, with D tentatively TRBD1 (5 bases). CDR3 length: 12 amino acids. The germline V gene encodes CDR1 LNHDA and CDR2 SQIVND (reference sequence). With 5 bases removed from V and 6 bases from J, the gap between germline ends came to 10 bases. Here the CDR3 reads CASSPQGDGYTF. The CDR3 DNA reads TGTGCCAGTAGTCCCCAAGGGGATGGCTACACCTTC.

The DNA of the CDR3 is TGTGCCAGCAGCCAAGAGACTAGTCTCATCCGCAATGAGCAGTTCTTC. This codes for CASSQETSLIRNEQFF. The chain links TRBV3-1 to TRBJ2-1; tentative D call: TRBD2 (6 bases). Trimming stripped 0 bases from V and 6 bases from J, with 15 bases between. CDR1 is LGHDT, CDR2 YNNKEL, per germline (reference sequence). This CDR3 has 16 residues.

On this clone itself: This specimen includes other DNA sequences encoding the same CDR3. The chain uses TRBV5-1 and TRBJ1-1, with D perhaps TRBD1 (5 bases). Germline V gene sequence: CDR1 SGHRS, CDR2 YFSETQ. The length of the CDR3 is 15 residues. V lost 0 bases and J 0 bases, leaving 9 bases between the germline ends. The CDR3 region has the DNA TGCGCCAGCAGCTTGGTCCAGGGTATGAACACTGAAGCTTTCTTT. It yields the protein CASSLVQGMNTEAFF.

V and J are TRBV7-2 and TRBJ1-5, with TRBD1 as a possible D gene (6 bases). Germline V lookup: CDR1 SGHTA, CDR2 FQGNSA. V lost 6 bases to trimming and J lost 6 bases, with 18 bases between them. This CDR3 region has 15 residues. The CDR3 region has the DNA TGTGCCAGCAGTCGTAGACAGGAGGCAGGTCAGCCCCAGCATTTT. Protein: CASSRRQEAGQPQHF.

This clone occurred a few times. The rearrangement uses TRBV28 and TRBJ1-5, with D uncertain. This CDR3 region has 12 residues. V was shortened by 2 bases and J by 5 bases, with 4 bases between the two germline ends. CDR1 and CDR2 from the germline V gene are MDHEN and SYDVKM. Written as DNA, the CDR3 is TGTGCCAGCAGTTTACGGGATCAGCCCCAGCATTTT. Translated: CASSLRDQPQHF.

DNA for the CDR3: TGTGCCAGCAGCTTGGTGGGAGGGGATAGCAATCAGCCCCAGCATTTT. This codes for CASSLVGGDSNQPQHF. V usage is TRBV5-5 and J usage is TRBJ1-5; a possible D gene is TRBD1 (5 bases). The CDR3 runs 16 residues. Germline lookup yields CDR1 SGHKS and CDR2 YYEKEE (reference sequence). V was trimmed by 0 bases and J by 0 bases, leaving 10 bases between them.

The sample holds a few counts of this clone. J is TRBJ2-7 and V is TRBV11-3; D not certain. The CDR3 extends over 16 amino acids. Germline lookup yields CDR1 SGHNT and CDR2 YENEEA. The V end lost 0 bases, the J end lost 6 bases, and 18 bases lay between the germline ends. CDR3 loop: CASSLDGSRELSEQYF. The CDR3 DNA is TGTGCCAGCAGCTTAGATGGGTCAAGAGAGCTATCCGAGCAGTACTTC.

This clone was counted between two and nine times. V is TRBV28 and J is TRBJ1-1, with a weak D call TRBD1 (6 bases). V lost 3 bases to trimming and J lost 6 bases, with 17 bases between them. Germline lookup yields CDR1 MDHEN and CDR2 SYDVKM. CDR3 length: 15 amino acids. As DNA, the CDR3 is TGTGCCAGCAGTTTGCCGGGGGCGGGTAGAGCTGAAGCTTTCTTT. Amino acids: CASSLPGAGRAEAFF.

The chain has TRBV11-3 and TRBJ2-7; 8 positions agree with TRBD2. V was pared by 1 base and J by 7 bases, with 24 bases of the junction left unmatched. The CDR3 loop spans 20 amino acids. The germline gives CDR1 SGHNT, CDR2 YENEEA. The CDR3 sequence is CASSLGGSGLAGGPYLEQYF. Written as DNA, the CDR3 is TGTGCCAGCAGCTTAGGAGGTAGTGGACTAGCCGGAGGGCCCTACTTGGAGCAGTACTTC.

This clone was counted only a few times. One end of the junction fails to match germline, which may point to a read error. This chain uses TRBV29-1 with TRBJ2-3; D is perhaps TRBD2 (6 bases). Germline V gene sequence: CDR1 SQVTM, CDR2 ANQGSEA. The CDR3 totals 13 residues. As DNA, the CDR3 is TGTAGCGTGTTGGGGGGTTTCGCAGATACGCAGTATTTT. It is translated as CSVLGGFADTQYF.

The rearrangement uses TRBV6-4 and TRBJ2-2, with 7 bases that match TRBD1. This CDR3 has 15 residues. The germline V gene has CDR1 MRHNA and CDR2 SNTAGT. Losses at the gene ends were 3 bases for V and 4 bases for J; bases not matched to a gene: 5. The CDR3 bases are TGTGCCAGCAGTGAAAATACAGGGGTCACCGGGGAGCTGTTTTTT. Protein: CASSENTGVTGELFF.

This clone was seen a handful of times. The genes are TRBV29-1 and TRBJ2-7; 7 positions match TRBD1. CDR1 and CDR2 (germline): SQVTM, ANQGSEA. This CDR3 has 14 residues. The junction had 8 bases not matched to a gene; V was cut back by 6 bases and J by 0 bases. The CDR3 loop is CSVRTGDNSYEQYF. CDR3 in DNA: TGCAGCGTAAGGACAGGTGATAACTCCTACGAGCAGTACTTC.